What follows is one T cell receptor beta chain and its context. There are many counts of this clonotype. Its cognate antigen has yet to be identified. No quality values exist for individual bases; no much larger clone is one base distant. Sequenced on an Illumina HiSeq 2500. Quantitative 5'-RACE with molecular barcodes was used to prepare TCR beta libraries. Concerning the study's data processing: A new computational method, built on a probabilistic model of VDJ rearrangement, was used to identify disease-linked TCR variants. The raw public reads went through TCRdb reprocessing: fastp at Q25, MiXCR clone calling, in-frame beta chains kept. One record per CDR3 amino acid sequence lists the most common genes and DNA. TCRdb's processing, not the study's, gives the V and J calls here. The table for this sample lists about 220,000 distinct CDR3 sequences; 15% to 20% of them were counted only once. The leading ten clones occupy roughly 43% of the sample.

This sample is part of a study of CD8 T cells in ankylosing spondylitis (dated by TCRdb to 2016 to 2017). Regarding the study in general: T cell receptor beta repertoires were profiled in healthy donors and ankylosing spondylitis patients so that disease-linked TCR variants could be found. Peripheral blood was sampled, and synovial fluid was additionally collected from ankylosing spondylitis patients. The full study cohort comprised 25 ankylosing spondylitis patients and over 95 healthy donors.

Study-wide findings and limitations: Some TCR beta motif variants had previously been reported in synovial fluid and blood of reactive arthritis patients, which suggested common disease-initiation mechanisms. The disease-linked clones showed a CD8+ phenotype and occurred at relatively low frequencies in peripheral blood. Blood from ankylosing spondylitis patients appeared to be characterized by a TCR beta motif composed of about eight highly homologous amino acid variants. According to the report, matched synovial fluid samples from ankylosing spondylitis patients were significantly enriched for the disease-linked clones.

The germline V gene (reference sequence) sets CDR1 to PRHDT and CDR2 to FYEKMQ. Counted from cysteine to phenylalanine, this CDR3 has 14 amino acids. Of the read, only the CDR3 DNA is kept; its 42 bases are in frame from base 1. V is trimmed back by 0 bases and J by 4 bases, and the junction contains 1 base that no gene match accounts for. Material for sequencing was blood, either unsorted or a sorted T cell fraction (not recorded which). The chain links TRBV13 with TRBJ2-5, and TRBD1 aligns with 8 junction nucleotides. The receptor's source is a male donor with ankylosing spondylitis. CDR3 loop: CASSLGTGGETQYF. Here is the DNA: TGTGCCAGCAGCTTAGGTACAGGGGGAGAGACCCAGTACTTC.